These 32 T cell receptor beta chains originate from one sample sequenced in a study of shared clonotypes between healthy human individuals. Clones were sequenced by immunoSEQ multiplex PCR, and TCRdb holds only the in-frame ones, with some missing. In the table there are approximately 940,000 clones, approximately 80% of which are singletons. Sample: memory CD4+ T cells sorted from blood. The subset is: CD45RA-negative fraction. The source of these receptors is a man aged 18-30 years in good health.

This sequence joins TRBV6-6 and TRBJ1-1; D is perhaps TRBD1 (5 bases). The CDR3 covers 14 residues. Trimming removed 6 bases at V and 2 bases at J, with 13 bases between. The germline CDR1 and CDR2 sequences are MNHNY and SVGAGI (reference sequence). The CDR3 reads CASRRDGQNTEAFF. DNA of the CDR3: TGTGCCAGCAGGAGGGACGGACAAAACACTGAAGCTTTCTTT.

Notes on this clone: Given a much more abundant clone one base away, this may be a read error. The chain employs TRBV27 and TRBJ1-2, with 7 nucleotides matching TRBD1. J lost 4 bases, V lost 6 bases, and 2 bases had no gene match. This CDR3 comprises 12 residues. Germline V gene lookup returns CDR1 MNHEY and CDR2 SMNVEV (reference sequence). The CDR3 coding sequence is TGTGCCAGCAGAGACAGGGCCTATGGCTACACCTTC. It yields the protein CASRDRAYGYTF.

This rearrangement joins TRBV15 to TRBJ2-1, with D possibly being TRBD1 (5 bases). This CDR3 has 13 amino acids. The germline V gene encodes CDR1 LNHNV and CDR2 YYDKDF (reference sequence). The V and J ends lost 9 bases and 7 bases respectively, with 16 bases between them. The CDR3 loop is CATGPRPKNEQFF. Written as DNA, the CDR3 is TGTGCCACGGGGCCGCGGCCCAAGAATGAGCAGTTCTTC.

The chain couples TRBV5-1 to TRBJ1-6; no clear D. With 0 bases removed from V and 2 bases from J, the gap between germline ends came to 6 bases. The CDR3 spans 15 residues. From germline, CDR1 is SGHRS and CDR2 YFSETQ. DNA of the CDR3: TGCGCCAGCAGCTTGGCTGGGGCCTATAATTCACCCCTCCACTTT. Protein: CASSLAGAYNSPLHF.

The chain uses TRBV5-4 and TRBJ2-3, with a tentative D call TRBD2 (5 bases). CDR3 length: 14 amino acids. CDR1 SGHNT and CDR2 YYREEE come from the germline V gene (reference sequence). V was cut by 0 bases and J by 6 bases, with 11 bases left in between. The DNA of the CDR3 is TGTGCCAGCAGCTTGGGAGGGCCGAGGGATACGCAGTATTTT. As protein: CASSLGGPRDTQYF.

The gene calls are TRBV7-8 and TRBJ2-1; tentatively, D is TRBD1 or TRBD2 (5 bases each). Germline values: CDR1 SGHVS, CDR2 FQNEAQ. CDR3 length: 15 amino acids. V was clipped by 1 base and J by 3 bases, with 10 bases between them. The CDR3 here is CASSLVGGNYNEQFF. In DNA form, the CDR3 reads TGTGCCAGCAGCTTAGTTGGGGGAAACTACAATGAGCAGTTCTTC.

The rearrangement uses TRBV25-1 and TRBJ2-7; D is ambiguous. This CDR3 has 12 residues. V was trimmed by 3 bases and J by 6 bases, leaving 9 bases between them. Germline assignment: CDR1 MGHDK and CDR2 SYGVNS. The CDR3 protein is CASSDTVGEQYF. CDR3 nucleotides: TGTGCCAGCAGTGATACCGTAGGCGAGCAGTACTTC.

Points on this clone: The germline gene is not matched at one end of the junction; a read error may be the cause. The chain uses TRBV7-7 and TRBJ1-3; unclear D gene. There are 15 residues in the CDR3. Germline loops: CDR1 SSHAT, CDR2 FNYEAQ (reference sequence). The CDR3 nucleotides are TGTGCTAGCAGCTTATCATCCGGGGCTGGAAACACCATATATTTT. Protein: CASSLSSGAGNTIYF. The complete variable domain, with remaining parts taken from reference TRBV7-7 and TRBJ1-3, reads GAGVSQSPRYKVTKRGQDVTLRCDPISSHATLYWYQQALGQGPEFLTYFNYEAQPDKSGLPSDRFSAERPEGSISTLTIQRTEQRDSAMYRCASSLSSGAGNTIYFGEGSWLTVV.

The chain recombines TRBV5-4 with TRBJ2-3; no clear D. Deletions cut 4 bases from V and 2 bases from J, with 11 bases between. Germline CDR1 reads SGHNT; CDR2 reads YYREEE (reference sequence). CDR3 length equals 14 residues. This chain's CDR3 is CASSQARYTDTQYF. In DNA form, the CDR3 reads TGTGCCAGCAGCCAGGCCAGATACACAGATACGCAGTATTTT.

This chain uses TRBV4-2 with TRBJ2-5; tentative D call: TRBD1 (6 bases). CDR3 length equals 14 residues. Trimming cost V 4 bases and J 5 bases, with 14 bases left between them. Germline values: CDR1 LGHNA, CDR2 YNFKEQ. The CDR3 region has the DNA TGTGCCAGCAGCCCCTCGGCAGGGGATGAGACCCAGTACTTC. This gives the protein CASSPSAGDETQYF.

This chain joins TRBV7-3 and TRBJ2-2; TRBD1 aligns across 8 bases. This CDR3 spans 15 amino acids. In germline, CDR1 is SGHTA, CDR2 FQGTGA. J was trimmed by 6 bases and V by 4 bases; bases with no gene match: 7. The DNA of the CDR3 is TGTGCCAGCAGCTCCACAGGGGGAGAGGCCGGGGAGCTGTTTTTT. Translated: CASSSTGGEAGELFF.

V is TRBV7-6 and J is TRBJ2-3; D gene ambiguous. The length of the CDR3 is 14 residues. The germline V gene has CDR1 SGHVS and CDR2 FNYEAQ. Trimming took 0 bases from V and 2 from J, leaving 6 bases between them. CDR3 nucleotides: TGTGCCAGCAGCTTAGCCGGACCCACAGATACGCAGTATTTT. This encodes CASSLAGPTDTQYF. The variable domain in full, completed from reference TRBV7-6 and TRBJ2-3, reads GAGVSQSPRYKVTKRGQDVALRCDPISGHVSLYWYRQALGQGPEFLTYFNYEAQQDKSGLPNDRFSAERPEGSISTLTIQRTEQRDSAMYRCASSLAGPTDTQYFGPGTRLTVL.

This chain uses TRBV4-3 with TRBJ2-7, with 10 nucleotides matching TRBD2. The CDR3 runs 14 residues. Germline CDR1 reads LGHNA; CDR2 reads YSLEER. The J segment lost 6 bases and the V segment lost 5 bases, leaving 7 bases of the junction unmatched. As DNA, the CDR3 is TGCGCCAGCAGCACCCTAGCGGGAGTGGGCGAGCAGTACTTC. Its translation is CASSTLAGVGEQYF.

The chain joins TRBV28 to TRBJ1-1, with D possibly matching TRBD1 (5 bases). From germline, CDR1 is MDHEN and CDR2 SYDVKM. The V and J ends lost 1 base and 3 bases respectively, with 18 bases between them. This CDR3 is built from 17 residues. CDR3 nucleotides: TGTGCCAGCAGTTTATCCGGCGGGAGGGCGGGGGACACTGAAGCTTTCTTT. Translating it yields CASSLSGGRAGDTEAFF.

This clone was seen a few times. This sequence joins TRBV6-5 and TRBJ2-3; D not certain. Trimming took 6 bases from V and 0 from J, leaving 7 bases between them. The CDR3 runs 13 residues. The germline gives CDR1 MNHEY, CDR2 SVGAGI. DNA of the CDR3: TGTGCCAGCAGAGAGACTAGCACAGATACGCAGTATTTT. Translated: CASRETSTDTQYF.

The rearrangement links TRBV7-8 to TRBJ2-3, with D possibly being TRBD2 (6 bases). The ends were cut back, 3 bases at V and 2 bases at J, with 15 bases in the middle. Germline lookup yields CDR1 SGHVS and CDR2 FQNEAQ. The CDR3 consists of 16 residues. CDR3 bases: TGTGCCAGCAGCTTCCGAAGCGGGCAGTACACAGATACGCAGTATTTT. Translation gives CASSFRSGQYTDTQYF.

The CDR3 DNA is TGTGCCAGCAGCTTGGAGCTCAGCGGGGGCCTCTACAATGAGCAGTTCTTC. Its protein is CASSLELSGGLYNEQFF. V and J are TRBV5-4 and TRBJ2-1; TRBD2 matches at 8 bases. The CDR3 is made up of 17 amino acids. The V segment lost 0 bases and the J segment 3 bases; nucleotides outside the gene matches: 8. Looked up from germline, CDR1 is SGHNT and CDR2 is YYREEE (reference sequence).

The chain joins TRBV30 to TRBJ1-2, with 7 bases lining up with TRBD1. The J segment lost 4 bases and the V segment lost 3 bases, leaving 8 bases of the junction unmatched. CDR1 and CDR2 from the germline V gene are GTSNPN and SVGIG (reference sequence). This CDR3 is 14 amino acids long. The CDR3 DNA reads as TGTGCCTGGAGCGATACAGGGGTTGGCTATGGCTACACCTTC. It codes for CAWSDTGVGYGYTF.

In regard to this clone: Other DNA sequences in the sample encode the same CDR3. The V gene is TRBV6-6, the J gene TRBJ1-6, with 7 bases that match TRBD1. The CDR3 runs to 16 residues. The germline CDR1 and CDR2 sequences are MNHNY and SVGAGI (reference sequence). V lost 6 bases, J lost 0 bases, and 5 bases stayed unmatched. This CDR3 reads CASRETGSSYNSPLHF. The CDR3 region has the DNA TGTGCCAGCAGAGAGACAGGGAGCTCCTATAATTCACCCCTCCACTTT.

The J gene is TRBJ2-5, the V gene TRBV4-3; D gene ambiguous. From germline, CDR1 is LGHNA and CDR2 YSLEER. V was shortened by 0 bases and J by 0 bases, with 11 bases between the two germline ends. This CDR3 has 16 residues. DNA of the CDR3: TGCGCCAGCAGCCAAGACCTCGGAAGTTACCAAGAGACCCAGTACTTC. This codes for CASSQDLGSYQETQYF.

The chain is built from TRBV18 and TRBJ2-3, with no clear D. Deletions cut 1 base from V and 9 bases from J, with 8 bases between. CDR1 is KGHSH and CDR2 is LQKENI in the germline V gene. The CDR3 spans 12 residues. CDR3 in amino acids: CASSPRAETQYF. CDR3 sequence (DNA): TGTGCCAGCTCACCACGGGCTGAAACGCAGTATTTT.

The chain has TRBV6-5 and TRBJ1-1; a weak D match, TRBD1 (6 bases). The germline V and J ends were trimmed by 6 bases and 1 base, with 12 bases remaining between them. Germline-derived CDR1 and CDR2 are MNHEY and SVGAGI. CDR3 size: 14 residues. Here the CDR3 reads CASRQGRRNTEAFF. The CDR3 nucleotides are TGTGCCAGCAGACAGGGCAGGCGGAACACTGAAGCTTTCTTT.

This clone has only a few counts. The rearrangement uses TRBV5-4 and TRBJ2-5; D is uncertain. V lost 1 base and J lost 5, with 12 bases in between. The CDR3 length is 14 residues. In germline, CDR1 is SGHNT, CDR2 YYREEE (reference sequence). The CDR3 sequence is CASSLNTLGETQYF. For the CDR3, the DNA is TGTGCCAGCAGCTTGAACACCTTAGGGGAGACCCAGTACTTC. The whole variable domain, remainder taken from reference TRBV5-4 and TRBJ2-5, is ETGVTQSPTHLIKTRGQQVTLRCSSQSGHNTVSWYQQALGQGPQFIFQYYREEENGRGNFPPRFSGLQFPNYSSELNVNALELDDSALYLCASSLNTLGETQYFGPGTRLLVL.

This rearrangement joins TRBV4-2 to TRBJ2-2, with D perhaps matching TRBD1 or TRBD2 (5 bases each). Germline CDR1 and CDR2: LGHNA and YNFKEQ. The CDR3 runs to 16 residues. V shed 4 bases and J shed 2 bases, with 14 bases lying between them. The CDR3 loop is CASSRSAGANTGELFF. CDR3 nucleotides: TGTGCCAGCAGCCGTTCCGCCGGGGCCAACACCGGGGAGCTGTTTTTT.

The rearrangement joins TRBV6-1 to TRBJ1-3; tentatively, D is TRBD1 (5 bases). This CDR3 spans 14 amino acids. The germline gives CDR1 MNHNS, CDR2 SASEGT. V lost 4 bases and J 2 bases, leaving 9 bases between the germline ends. This CDR3 is CASSGRGTGNTIYF. CDR3 nucleotide sequence: TGTGCCAGCAGTGGGAGGGGCACTGGAAACACCATATATTTT.

V and J are TRBV5-4 and TRBJ2-5, with 8 bases aligning to TRBD1. Trimming took 5 bases from V and 4 from J; bases not matched to a gene: 10. The CDR3 has 15 residues. The V gene's germline CDR1 is SGHNT and CDR2 YYREEE (reference sequence). The CDR3 region has the DNA TGTGCCAGCAGACCGGACAGGGAGAGAATAGAGACCCAGTACTTC. It translates to CASRPDRERIETQYF.

The chain links TRBV14 to TRBJ1-6; D not resolved. Trimming removed 0 bases at V and 9 bases at J, with 9 bases between. From germline, CDR1 is SGHDN and CDR2 FVKESK. The CDR3 runs 14 residues. The CDR3 DNA reads TGTGCCAGCAGCCAAGAGTCGAGGGCTTCACCCCTCCACTTT. It specifies CASSQESRASPLHF.

The chain joins TRBV7-2 to TRBJ1-3; D may be TRBD1 (6 bases). Germline V gives CDR1 SGHTA, CDR2 FQGNSA. V shed 5 bases and J shed 7 bases, with 18 bases lying between them. This CDR3 region has 15 residues. The CDR3 nucleotides are TGTGCCAGCAGCCTCGGACAGTCCCTATGGAACACCATATATTTT. This codes for CASSLGQSLWNTIYF.

Only a few counts were recorded for this clone. V usage is TRBV20-1 and J usage is TRBJ2-5, with 7 bases fitting TRBD2. The germline gives CDR1 DFQATT, CDR2 SNEGSKA (reference sequence). This CDR3 is 11 amino acids long. The DNA for the CDR3 is TGCACCGACGGGGGGCAAGAGACCCAGTACTTC. Its protein product is CTDGGQETQYF.

This clone was seen more than once but under ten times. This rearrangement joins TRBV6-1 to TRBJ1-5; D perhaps matches TRBD1 (5 bases). Trimming removed 0 bases at V and 6 bases at J, with 21 bases between. The CDR3 spans 18 residues. The germline V gene has CDR1 MNHNS and CDR2 SASEGT. CDR3 in DNA: TGTGCCAGCAGTGAAGCGGCGGCAGGGTTTAATGTAGGTCAGCCCCAGCATTTT. This translates into CASSEAAAGFNVGQPQHF.

This chain links TRBV4-2 with TRBJ2-3; D gene uncertain. CDR1 and CDR2 (germline): LGHNA, YNFKEQ. Deletions cut 4 bases from V and 2 bases from J, with 7 bases between. The CDR3 is 13 amino acids. CDR3 coding DNA: TGTGCCAGCAGCCTTGGATCCACAGATACGCAGTATTTT. Its protein product is CASSLGSTDTQYF.

The chain employs TRBV27 and TRBJ1-2; a possible D gene is TRBD1 (5 bases). Trimming shortened V by 3 bases and J by 4 bases, and 12 bases separated the two germline ends. CDR3 length: 14 amino acids. Per the germline V gene, CDR1 is MNHEY and CDR2 is SMNVEV (reference sequence). Here the CDR3 DNA reads TGTGCCAGCAGTTTTGCCGGGACCTCCTATGGCTACACCTTC. This codes for CASSFAGTSYGYTF.